The rows below give T cell receptor beta chains drawn from one sample of a study of blood T cells in healthy people across ages. TCRdb processed the 5' RACE reads anew with MiXCR; each CDR3 protein has one entry. The data hold around 800,000 distinct CDR3 sequences, with about 42% observed a single time. The sequenced sample was blood. The source of these receptors is a man older than 75 in good health. CDR3s include the opening cysteine and the closing phenylalanine or tryptophan. The order of the fields is CDR3 length, D gene, clone size, J gene, V gene, CDR3 DNA, CDR3 protein. The D gene is left open where the match is weak. The size entry is marked missing in some rows and otherwise reads once, few, many or a size class.

length: 13
D: NA
size: many
J: TRBJ2-3
V: TRBV20-1
DNA: TGCAGTGCCAACTTCCTTGGGGCAGATACGCAGTATTTT
CDR3: CSANFLGADTQYF

length: 14
D: NA
size: NA
J: TRBJ2-1
V: TRBV29-1
DNA: TGCAGCACCTCGCGCGCAGCCCCCTACAATGAGCAGTTCTTC
CDR3: CSTSRAAPYNEQFF

length: 15
D: NA
size: NA
J: TRBJ2-5
V: TRBV7-9
DNA: TGTGCCAGCAGCTTATTATTCGGGAGAGGGGAGACCCAGTACTTC
CDR3: CASSLLFGRGETQYF

length: 13
D: TRBD1
size: NA
J: TRBJ2-3
V: TRBV5-1
DNA: TGCGCCAGCAGCTGGGACAGGGCAGATACGCAGTATTTT
CDR3: CASSWDRADTQYF

length: 11
D: NA
size: NA
J: TRBJ2-4
V: TRBV10-3
DNA: TGTGCCATCAGTGGCTCGGAGGAGCAGTACTTC
CDR3: CAISGSEEQYF

length: 15
D: NA
size: NA
J: TRBJ2-7
V: TRBV7-2
DNA: TGTGCCAGCAGCTTAGTTCCGGGAGCTGGGTACGAGCAGTACTTC
CDR3: CASSLVPGAGYEQYF

length: 12
D: NA
size: NA
J: TRBJ1-5
V: TRBV12-3/TRBV12-4
DNA: TGTGCCACCCGAGGTAGCAATGAGCCCCAGCATTTT
CDR3: CATRGSNEPQHF

length: 13
D: NA
size: NA
J: TRBJ1-5
V: TRBV30
DNA: TGTGCCTGGAGTGACGGAAGCAATCAGCCCCAGCATTTT
CDR3: CAWSDGSNQPQHF

length: 14
D: TRBD2
size: few
J: TRBJ2-7
V: TRBV20-1
DNA: TGCAGTGCTAGAAAAACTAGCGGCTCCTACGAGCAGTACTTC
CDR3: CSARKTSGSYEQYF

length: 15
D: TRBD2
size: NA
J: TRBJ2-1
V: TRBV7-3
DNA: TGTGCCAGCAGCTTAAAGGGAGGGCCCATCCATGAGCAGTTCTTC
CDR3: CASSLKGGPIHEQFF

length: 14
D: TRBD1
size: few
J: TRBJ1-2
V: TRBV12-3/TRBV12-4
DNA: TGTGCCAGCAGTCGGACAGGAGCTAACTATGGCTACACCTTC
CDR3: CASSRTGANYGYTF

length: 13
D: NA
size: few
J: TRBJ2-3
V: TRBV20-1
DNA: TGCAGTGCTCCCGGGACTCAGGGATATACGCAGTATTTT
CDR3: CSAPGTQGYTQYF

length: 17
D: TRBD2
size: once
J: TRBJ2-7
V: TRBV6-2/TRBV6-3
DNA: TGTGCCAGCAGTTTCCATGTAGCGGGAGTAACGGCCGGCGAGCAGTACTTC
CDR3: CASSFHVAGVTAGEQYF

length: 15
D: TRBD1
size: NA
J: TRBJ2-5
V: TRBV4-2
DNA: TGTGCCAGCAGCCTCTATACAGGGGGAGAAGAGACCCAGTACTTC
CDR3: CASSLYTGGEETQYF

length: 15
D: TRBD1
size: few
J: TRBJ2-7
V: TRBV6-6
DNA: TGTGCCAGCAGAAAGGACAGGGGGCAGTGGTACGAGCAGTACTTC
CDR3: CASRKDRGQWYEQYF

length: 11
D: NA
size: NA
J: TRBJ1-4
V: TRBV7-9
DNA: TGTGCCAGCAGCCGTGAATCTGTCCTGTTTTTT
CDR3: CASSRESVLFF

length: 14
D: NA
size: once
J: TRBJ2-1
V: TRBV4-1
DNA: TGCGCCAGCAGCCAAGCCCCCCCCGGCAATGAGCAGTTCTTC
CDR3: CASSQAPPGNEQFF

length: 13
D: TRBD2
size: NA
J: TRBJ2-1
V: TRBV5-1
DNA: TGCGCCAGCAGCTTCACACTAGCGGAAAAGCAGTTCTTC
CDR3: CASSFTLAEKQFF

length: 13
D: NA
size: NA
J: TRBJ1-5
V: TRBV6-2/TRBV6-3
DNA: TGTGCCAGCAGTTACTCGCTGGACCGGCCCCAGCATTTT
CDR3: CASSYSLDRPQHF

length: 15
D: TRBD1
size: NA
J: TRBJ1-4
V: TRBV5-1
DNA: TGCGCCAGCAGCGATTCCGGGACAGGGAGTGATGGACTGTTTTTT
CDR3: CASSDSGTGSDGLFF

length: 11
D: NA
size: NA
J: TRBJ2-5
V: TRBV10-3
DNA: TGTGCCACAGGTCTTTACAATGAGCAGTACTTC
CDR3: CATGLYNEQYF

length: 13
D: NA
size: NA
J: TRBJ2-1
V: TRBV6-5
DNA: TGTGCCAGCAGCTCGGGACTCCTGGGGGAGCAGTTCTTC
CDR3: CASSSGLLGEQFF

length: 14
D: NA
size: NA
J: TRBJ2-7
V: TRBV7-9
DNA: TGTGCCAGCACCAAAGACCCCCGAAACTACGAGCAGTACTTC
CDR3: CASTKDPRNYEQYF

length: 17
D: NA
size: NA
J: TRBJ2-6
V: TRBV10-3
DNA: TGTGCCATCAGTGAGGACAGTCCCGTCCGGGGGGCCAACGTCCTGACTTTC
CDR3: CAISEDSPVRGANVLTF

length: 15
D: NA
size: NA
J: TRBJ2-5
V: TRBV29-1
DNA: TGCAGCGTTGGTAATCTTGGTCAGGGCGGCGAGACCCAGTACTTC
CDR3: CSVGNLGQGGETQYF

length: 12
D: NA
size: few
J: TRBJ2-3
V: TRBV24-1
DNA: TGTGCCACCAGTGGCGGCACAGATACGCAGTATTTT
CDR3: CATSGGTDTQYF

length: 14
D: NA
size: many
J: TRBJ1-2
V: TRBV7-9
DNA: TGTGCCAGCAGCTTAGCTTATTTGGGGGATGGCTACACCTTC
CDR3: CASSLAYLGDGYTF

length: 16
D: NA
size: NA
J: TRBJ2-7
V: TRBV20-1
DNA: TGCAGTGCTAGAGATGAGGGGGGTCGGGTTTACAATGAGCAGTACTTC
CDR3: CSARDEGGRVYNEQYF